Listed below are T cell receptor beta chains from one sample, sequenced in a study of OX40 agonist ivuxolimab in advanced cancers. Clones were sequenced by immunoSEQ multiplex PCR, and TCRdb holds only the in-frame ones, with some missing. The repertoire has under 90,000 clones, roughly nine tenths of them found once; the top ten carry over 0.75%. Sequenced material: CD4+ or CD8+ T cells sorted from blood, taken in a trial of the OX40 agonist ivuxolimab. Receptors originate from an adult with an advanced solid tumor such as melanoma, head and neck, liver or kidney cancer. Each CDR3 is given without its conserved first and last residue.

TRBV6-1	TRBJ1-5	ASSYRDRGQPQH
TRBV15	TRBJ1-1	ATSRRTGKSEAF
TRBV12-5	TRBJ2-1	ASGLSASHNEQF
TRBV7-9	TRBJ2-5	ASSVQALETQY
TRBV10-3	TRBJ1-1	AIRSGTGVTEAF
TRBV7-2	TRBJ2-4	ASSFEGSIQY
TRBV11-1	TRBJ1-4	ASSLTSATNEKLF
TRBV11-3	TRBJ2-1	ASSSQGGDEQF
TRBV5-1	TRBJ1-1	ASSLGAGNTEAF
TRBV6-5	TRBJ1-3	ASSYSSPGNTIY
TRBV5-6	TRBJ2-7	ASSLGQVPGSEQY